Given below is one TCR beta chain in context. As originally analysed: The assay estimated nucleated cells by amplifying reference gene primers. TCRdb's copy holds only in-frame clones and misses some; the assay was immunoSEQ multiplex PCR. The DNA gave D and trimming, while V, J and clone size come from that table. Here the sample spans approximately 120,000 clones, roughly 90% being singletons. The data originate from a study of blood T cell repertoires in COVID-19. Overall study context: Sources were T cells, B-cell-depleted T cells, or PBMCs; the material itself was cDNA or gDNA.

This CDR3 region has 13 residues. J was trimmed by 5 bases and V by 5 bases; bases with no gene match: 7. Germline V CDR1 and CDR2: SQVTM, ANQGSEA. The sequencing sample was made of peripheral blood. V and J are TRBV29-1 and TRBJ2-3; TRBD1 agrees at 7 bases. This receptor was identified in a man aged 50-60 years with acute or convalescent COVID-19. CDR3 bases: TGCAGCGTTCAGACAGGGTTCAGAGATACGCAGTATTTT. Its protein product is CSVQTGFRDTQYF.